This T cell receptor (beta chain) was identified during a study of blood T cell repertoires in COVID-19. Study background: PBMCs, B-cell-depleted T cells, or T cells provided the cDNA or gDNA that made up the material.

The repertoire was sequenced with immunoSEQ multiplex PCR; TCRdb's copy has only in-frame clones and lacks some. The sample lists 180,000 or so clones, over 80% occurring once. Germline CDR1 reads MNHEY; CDR2 reads SVGAGI. V gave up 5 bases and J gave up 2 bases, with 13 bases separating them. The CDR3 extends over 15 amino acids. The genes are TRBV6-5 and TRBJ2-1, with D perhaps TRBD2 (5 bases). This clonotype was sampled from a woman between 40 and 55 years old with COVID-19, enrolled during active disease. The sequenced sample consisted of peripheral blood. The CDR3, as DNA: TGTGCCAGCAGTATTAGCGCGAGCCCCTACAATGAGCAGTTCTTC. This codes for CASSISASPYNEQFF.